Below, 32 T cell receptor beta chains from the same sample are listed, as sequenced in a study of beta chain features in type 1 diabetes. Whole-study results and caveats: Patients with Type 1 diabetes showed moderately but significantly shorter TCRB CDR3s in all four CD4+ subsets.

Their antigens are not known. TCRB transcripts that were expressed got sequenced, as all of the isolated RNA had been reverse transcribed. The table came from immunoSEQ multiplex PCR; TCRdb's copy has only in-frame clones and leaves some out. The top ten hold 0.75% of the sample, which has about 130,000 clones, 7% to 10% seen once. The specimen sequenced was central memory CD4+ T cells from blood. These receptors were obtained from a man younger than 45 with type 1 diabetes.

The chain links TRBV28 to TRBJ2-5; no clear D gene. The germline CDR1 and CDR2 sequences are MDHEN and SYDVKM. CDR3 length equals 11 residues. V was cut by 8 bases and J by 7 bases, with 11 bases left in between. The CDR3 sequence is CASRTSRTQYF. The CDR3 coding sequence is TGTGCCAGCCGCACTTCTCGGACCCAGTACTTC.

Written as DNA, the CDR3 is TGTGCCAGCGCGGACAGCTTTAATTCACCCCTCCACTTT. It translates to CASADSFNSPLHF. The chain has TRBV7-9 and TRBJ1-6, with D maybe TRBD1 (6 bases). The CDR3 spans 13 residues. The germline V gene encodes CDR1 SEHNR and CDR2 FQNEAQ (reference sequence). The V gene lost 8 bases and the J gene lost 6 bases, with 11 bases spanning the gap.

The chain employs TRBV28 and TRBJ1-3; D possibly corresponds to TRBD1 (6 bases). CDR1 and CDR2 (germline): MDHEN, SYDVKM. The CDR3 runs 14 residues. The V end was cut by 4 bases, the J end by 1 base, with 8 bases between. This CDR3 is CASSSQGSGNTIYF. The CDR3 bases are TGTGCCAGCAGTTCACAGGGTTCTGGAAACACCATATATTTT.

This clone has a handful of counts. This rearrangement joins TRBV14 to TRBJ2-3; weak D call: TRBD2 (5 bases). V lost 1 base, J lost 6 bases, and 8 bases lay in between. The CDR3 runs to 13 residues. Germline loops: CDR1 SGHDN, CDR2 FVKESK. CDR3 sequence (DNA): TGTGCCAGCAGCCAAGGCGAGGGCGATACGCAGTATTTT. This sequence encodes CASSQGEGDTQYF.

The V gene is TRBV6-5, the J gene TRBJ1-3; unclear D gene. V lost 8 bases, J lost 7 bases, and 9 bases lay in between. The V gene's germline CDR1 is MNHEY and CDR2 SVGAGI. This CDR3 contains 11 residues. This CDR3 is CASAFSNTIYF. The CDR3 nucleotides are TGTGCCAGCGCTTTTAGCAACACCATATATTTT.

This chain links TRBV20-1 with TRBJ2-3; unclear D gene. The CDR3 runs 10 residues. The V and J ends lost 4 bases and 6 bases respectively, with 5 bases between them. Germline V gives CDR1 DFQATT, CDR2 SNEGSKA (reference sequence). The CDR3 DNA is TGCAGTGCTACCGAGGATACGCAGTATTTT. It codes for CSATEDTQYF.

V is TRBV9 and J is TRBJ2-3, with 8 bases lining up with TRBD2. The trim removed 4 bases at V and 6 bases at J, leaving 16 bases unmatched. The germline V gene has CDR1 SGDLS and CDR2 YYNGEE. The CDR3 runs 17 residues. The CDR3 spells CASSPGYGGGLTDTQYF. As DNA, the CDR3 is TGTGCCAGCAGCCCGGGCTATGGCGGGGGGTTAACCGATACGCAGTATTTT.

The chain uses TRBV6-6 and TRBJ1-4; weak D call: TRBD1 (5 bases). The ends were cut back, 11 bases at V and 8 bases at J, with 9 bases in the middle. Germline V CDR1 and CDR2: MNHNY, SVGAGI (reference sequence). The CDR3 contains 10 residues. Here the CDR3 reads CAGGTEKLFF. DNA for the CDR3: TGTGCCGGAGGGACCGAAAAACTGTTTTTT.

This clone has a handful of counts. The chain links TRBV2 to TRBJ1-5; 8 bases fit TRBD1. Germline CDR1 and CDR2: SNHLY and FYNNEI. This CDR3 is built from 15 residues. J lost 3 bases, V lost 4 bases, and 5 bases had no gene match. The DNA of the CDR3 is TGTGCCAGCAGTGTAGACAGGGGTCACAATCAGCCCCAGCATTTT. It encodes CASSVDRGHNQPQHF. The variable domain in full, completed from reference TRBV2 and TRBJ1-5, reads EPEVTQTPSHQVTQMGQEVILRCVPISNHLYFYWYRQILGQKVEFLVSFYNNEISEKSEIFDDQFSVERPDGSNFTLKIRSTKLEDSAMYFCASSVDRGHNQPQHFGDGTRLSIL.

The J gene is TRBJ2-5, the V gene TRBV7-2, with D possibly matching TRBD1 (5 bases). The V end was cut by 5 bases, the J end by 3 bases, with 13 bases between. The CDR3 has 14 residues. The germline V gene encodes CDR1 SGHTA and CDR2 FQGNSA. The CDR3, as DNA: TGTGCCAGCAGCCCAGGGTTACGGGAAGAGACCCAGTACTTC. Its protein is CASSPGLREETQYF.

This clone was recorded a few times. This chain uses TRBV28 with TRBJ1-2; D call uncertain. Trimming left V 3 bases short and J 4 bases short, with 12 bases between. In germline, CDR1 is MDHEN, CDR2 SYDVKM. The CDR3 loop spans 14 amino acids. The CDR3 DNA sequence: TGTGCCAGCAGTTTTCATCAGGTCACCTATGGCTACACCTTC. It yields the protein CASSFHQVTYGYTF.

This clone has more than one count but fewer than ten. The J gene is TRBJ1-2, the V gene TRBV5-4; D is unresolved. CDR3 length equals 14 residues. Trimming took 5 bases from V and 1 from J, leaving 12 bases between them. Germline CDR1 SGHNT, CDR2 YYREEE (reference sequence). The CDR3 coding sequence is TGTGCCAGCAGATCGAACAGCCTTAACTATGGCTACACCTTC. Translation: CASRSNSLNYGYTF. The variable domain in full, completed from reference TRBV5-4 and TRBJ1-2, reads ETGVTQSPTHLIKTRGQQVTLRCSSQSGHNTVSWYQQALGQGPQFIFQYYREEENGRGNFPPRFSGLQFPNYSSELNVNALELDDSALYLCASRSNSLNYGYTFGSGTRLTVV.

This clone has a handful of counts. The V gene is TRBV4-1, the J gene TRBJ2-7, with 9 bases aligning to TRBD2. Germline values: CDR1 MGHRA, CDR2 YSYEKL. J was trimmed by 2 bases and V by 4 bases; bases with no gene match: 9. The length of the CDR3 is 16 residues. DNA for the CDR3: TGCGCCAGCAGCCGCCAGACTAGCGGAGCTACCTACGAGCAGTACTTC. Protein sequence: CASSRQTSGATYEQYF.

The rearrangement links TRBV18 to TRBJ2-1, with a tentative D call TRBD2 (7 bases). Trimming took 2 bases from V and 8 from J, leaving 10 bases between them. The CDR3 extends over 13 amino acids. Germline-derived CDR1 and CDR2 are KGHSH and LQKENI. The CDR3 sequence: CASSPGEGDEQFF. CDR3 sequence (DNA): TGTGCCAGCTCACCAGGGGAGGGGGATGAGCAGTTCTTC.

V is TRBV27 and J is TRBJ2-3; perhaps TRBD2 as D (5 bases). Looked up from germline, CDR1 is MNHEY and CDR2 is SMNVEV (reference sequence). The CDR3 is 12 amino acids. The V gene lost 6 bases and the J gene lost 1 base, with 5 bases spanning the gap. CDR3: CASRRGTDTQYF. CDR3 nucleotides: TGTGCCAGCAGGAGGGGCACAGATACGCAGTATTTT.

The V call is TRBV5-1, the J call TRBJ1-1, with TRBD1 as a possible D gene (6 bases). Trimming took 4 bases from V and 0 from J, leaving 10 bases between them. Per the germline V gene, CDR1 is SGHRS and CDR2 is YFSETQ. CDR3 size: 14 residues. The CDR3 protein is CASSPTGMNTEAFF. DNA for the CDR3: TGCGCCAGCAGCCCGACAGGTATGAACACTGAAGCTTTCTTT.

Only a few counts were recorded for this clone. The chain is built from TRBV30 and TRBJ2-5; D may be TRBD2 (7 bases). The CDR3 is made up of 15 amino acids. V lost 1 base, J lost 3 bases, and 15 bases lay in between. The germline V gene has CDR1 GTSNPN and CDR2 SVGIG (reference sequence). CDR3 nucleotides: TGTGCCTGGAGTGGTGGGGGGGCCGGTAAAGAGACCCAGTACTTC. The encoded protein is CAWSGGGAGKETQYF.

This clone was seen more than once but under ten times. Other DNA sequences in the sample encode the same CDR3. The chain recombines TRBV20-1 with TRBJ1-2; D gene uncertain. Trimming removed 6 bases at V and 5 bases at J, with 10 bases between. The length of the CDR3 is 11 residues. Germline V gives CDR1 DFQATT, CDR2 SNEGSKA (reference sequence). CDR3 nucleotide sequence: TGCAGTGCGCGTCCAGGATATGGCTACACCTTC. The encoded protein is CSARPGYGYTF.

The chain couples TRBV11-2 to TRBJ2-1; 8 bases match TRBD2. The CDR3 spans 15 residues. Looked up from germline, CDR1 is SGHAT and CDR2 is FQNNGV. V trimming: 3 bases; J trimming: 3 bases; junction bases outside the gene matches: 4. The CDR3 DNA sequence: TGTGCCAGCAGCTTGGAGCGGGGGTACTACAATGAGCAGTTCTTC. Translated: CASSLERGYYNEQFF.

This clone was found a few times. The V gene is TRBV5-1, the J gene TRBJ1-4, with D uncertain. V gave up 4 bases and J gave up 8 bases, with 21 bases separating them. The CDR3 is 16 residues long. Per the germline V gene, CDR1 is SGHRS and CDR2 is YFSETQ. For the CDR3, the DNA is TGCGCCAGCAGCCTCTCTGACACGTTGTTTGGAGAAAAACTGTTTTTT. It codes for CASSLSDTLFGEKLFF.

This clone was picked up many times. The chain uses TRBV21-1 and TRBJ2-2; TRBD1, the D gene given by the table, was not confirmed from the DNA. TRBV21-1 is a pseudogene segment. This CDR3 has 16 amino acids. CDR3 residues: CASSKIDRQNTGELFF. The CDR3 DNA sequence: TGTGCCAGCAGCAAAATAGACAGGCAGAACACCGGGGAGCTGTTTTTT.

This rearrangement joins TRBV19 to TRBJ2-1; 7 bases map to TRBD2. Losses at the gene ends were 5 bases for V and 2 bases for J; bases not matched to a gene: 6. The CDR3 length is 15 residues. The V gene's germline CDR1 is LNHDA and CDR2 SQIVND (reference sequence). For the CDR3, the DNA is TGTGCCAGTAGTCCCCCGGGGGGACCCTACAATGAGCAGTTCTTC. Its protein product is CASSPPGGPYNEQFF.

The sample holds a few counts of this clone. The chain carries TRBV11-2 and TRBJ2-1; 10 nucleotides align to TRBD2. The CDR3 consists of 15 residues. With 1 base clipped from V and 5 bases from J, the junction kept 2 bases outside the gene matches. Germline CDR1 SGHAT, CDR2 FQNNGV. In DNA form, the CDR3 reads TGTGCCAGCAGCTTAGCGAGCGGGGGGGACAATGAGCAGTTCTTC. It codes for CASSLASGGDNEQFF.

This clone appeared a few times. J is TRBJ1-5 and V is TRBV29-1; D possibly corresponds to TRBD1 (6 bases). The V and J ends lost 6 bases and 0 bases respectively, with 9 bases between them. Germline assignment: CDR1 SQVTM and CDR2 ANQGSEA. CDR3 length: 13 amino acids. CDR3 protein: CSVRTASNQPQHF. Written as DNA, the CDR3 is TGCAGCGTCCGGACAGCTAGCAATCAGCCCCAGCATTTT.

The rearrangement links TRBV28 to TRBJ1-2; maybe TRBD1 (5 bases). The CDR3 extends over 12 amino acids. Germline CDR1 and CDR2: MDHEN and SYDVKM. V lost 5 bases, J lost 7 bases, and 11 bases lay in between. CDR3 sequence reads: CASSPPGSGYTF. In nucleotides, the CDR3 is TGTGCCAGCAGTCCACCAGGGTCTGGCTACACCTTC.

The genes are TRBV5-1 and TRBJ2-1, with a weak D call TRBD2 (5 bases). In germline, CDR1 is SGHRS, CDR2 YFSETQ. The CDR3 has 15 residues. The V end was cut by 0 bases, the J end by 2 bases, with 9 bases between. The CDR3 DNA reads TGCGCCAGCAGCTTGGCACGGGGAACCTACAATGAGCAGTTCTTC. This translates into CASSLARGTYNEQFF.

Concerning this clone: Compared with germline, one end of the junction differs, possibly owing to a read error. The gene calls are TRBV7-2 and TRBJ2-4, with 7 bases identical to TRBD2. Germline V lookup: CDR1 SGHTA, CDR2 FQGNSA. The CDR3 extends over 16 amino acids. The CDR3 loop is CASSLGAGLAKNIQYF. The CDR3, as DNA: TGTGCCAGCAGTTTAGGAGCGGGGCTAGCCAAAAACATTCAGTACTTC.

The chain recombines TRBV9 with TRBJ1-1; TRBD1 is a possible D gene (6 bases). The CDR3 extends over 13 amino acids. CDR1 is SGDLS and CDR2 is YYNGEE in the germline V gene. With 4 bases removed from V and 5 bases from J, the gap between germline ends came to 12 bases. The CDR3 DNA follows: TGTGCCAGCAGCTCTGGGGGCGTGACTGAAGCTTTCTTT. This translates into CASSSGGVTEAFF.

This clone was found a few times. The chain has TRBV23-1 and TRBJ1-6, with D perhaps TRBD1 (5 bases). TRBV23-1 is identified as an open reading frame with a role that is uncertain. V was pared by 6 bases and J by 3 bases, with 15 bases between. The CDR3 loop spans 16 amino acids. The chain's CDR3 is CASRAKRDYYNSPLHF. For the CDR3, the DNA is TGCGCCAGCAGGGCAAAAAGGGACTACTATAATTCACCCCTCCACTTT.

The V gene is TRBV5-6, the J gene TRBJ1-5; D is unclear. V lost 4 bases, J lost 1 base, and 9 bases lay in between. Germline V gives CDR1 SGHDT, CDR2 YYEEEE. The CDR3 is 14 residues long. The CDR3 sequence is CASSRGSSNQPQHF. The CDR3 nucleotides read TGTGCCAGCAGCCGAGGGTCCAGCAATCAGCCCCAGCATTTT.

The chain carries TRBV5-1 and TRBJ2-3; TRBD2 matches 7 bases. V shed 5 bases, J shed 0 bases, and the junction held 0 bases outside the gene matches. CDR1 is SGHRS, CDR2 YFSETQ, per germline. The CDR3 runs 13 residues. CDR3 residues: CASRTSSTDTQYF. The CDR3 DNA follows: TGCGCCAGCAGGACTAGCAGCACAGATACGCAGTATTTT.

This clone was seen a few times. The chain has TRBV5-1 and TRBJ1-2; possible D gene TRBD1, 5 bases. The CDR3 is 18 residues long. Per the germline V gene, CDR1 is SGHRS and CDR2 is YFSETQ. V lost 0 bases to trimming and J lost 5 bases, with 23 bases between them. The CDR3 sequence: CASSLAPSSAGPNYGYTF. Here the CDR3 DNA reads TGCGCCAGCAGCTTGGCCCCCTCATCAGCAGGGCCCAATTATGGCTACACCTTC.